The T cell receptor (beta chain) under discussion was sequenced for a study of blood T cell repertoires in COVID-19. The J segment lost 8 bases and the V segment lost 5 bases, leaving 11 bases of the junction unmatched. This CDR3 is built from 14 residues. The germline V gene has CDR1 MNHEY and CDR2 SMNVEV (reference sequence). Only in-frame clones appear in the TCRdb table, and some are missing; sequencing was by immunoSEQ multiplex PCR. In the table there are fewer than 250,000 clones, approximately 84% of which are singletons. The source material was peripheral blood. The chain recombines TRBV27 with TRBJ1-2; 7 bases fit TRBD1. This TCR came from a woman aged 45-60 years with active or convalescent COVID-19. As DNA, the CDR3 is TGTGCCAGCAGTCCCCGGGACAGAGATTCAGGCTACACCTTC. Encoded protein: CASSPRDRDSGYTF.